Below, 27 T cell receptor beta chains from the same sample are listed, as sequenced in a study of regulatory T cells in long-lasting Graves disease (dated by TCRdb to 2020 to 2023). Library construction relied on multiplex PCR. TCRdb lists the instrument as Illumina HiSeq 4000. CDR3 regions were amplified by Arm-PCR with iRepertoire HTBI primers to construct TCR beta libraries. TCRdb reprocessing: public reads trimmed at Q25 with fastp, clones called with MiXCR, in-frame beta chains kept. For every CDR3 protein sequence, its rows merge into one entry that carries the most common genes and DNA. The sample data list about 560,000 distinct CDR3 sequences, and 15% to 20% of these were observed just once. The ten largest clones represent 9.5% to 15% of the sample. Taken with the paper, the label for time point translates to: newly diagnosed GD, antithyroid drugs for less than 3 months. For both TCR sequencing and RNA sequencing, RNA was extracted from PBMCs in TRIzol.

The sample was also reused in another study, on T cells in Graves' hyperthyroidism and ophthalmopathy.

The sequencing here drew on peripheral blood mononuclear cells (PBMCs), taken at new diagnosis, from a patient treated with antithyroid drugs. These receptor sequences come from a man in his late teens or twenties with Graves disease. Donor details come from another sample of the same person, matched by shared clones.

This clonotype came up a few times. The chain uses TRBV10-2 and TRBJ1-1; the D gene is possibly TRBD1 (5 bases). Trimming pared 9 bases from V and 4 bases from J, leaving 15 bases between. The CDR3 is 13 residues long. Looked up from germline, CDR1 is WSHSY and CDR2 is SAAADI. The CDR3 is CASKWGGSTEAFF. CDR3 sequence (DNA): TGCGCCAGTAAATGGGGGGGTTCCACTGAAGCTTTCTTT.

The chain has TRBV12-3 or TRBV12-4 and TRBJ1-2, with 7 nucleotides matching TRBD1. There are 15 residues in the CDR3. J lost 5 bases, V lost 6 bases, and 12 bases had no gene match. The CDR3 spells CASRQTGPGRYGYTF. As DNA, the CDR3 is TGTGCCAGCAGACAGACAGGGCCTGGAAGATATGGCTACACCTTC.

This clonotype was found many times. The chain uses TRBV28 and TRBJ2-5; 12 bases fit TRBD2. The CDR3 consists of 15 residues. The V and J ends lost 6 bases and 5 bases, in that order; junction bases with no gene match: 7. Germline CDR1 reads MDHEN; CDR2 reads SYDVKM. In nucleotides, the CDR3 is TGTGCCAGCAGACGGACTAGCGGGACGCTTGAGACCCAGTACTTC. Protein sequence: CASRRTSGTLETQYF.

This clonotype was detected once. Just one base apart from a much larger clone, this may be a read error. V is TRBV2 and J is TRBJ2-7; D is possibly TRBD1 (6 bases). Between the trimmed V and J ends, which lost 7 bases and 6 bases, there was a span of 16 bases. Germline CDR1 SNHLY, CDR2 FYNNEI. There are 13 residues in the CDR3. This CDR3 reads CASIRKGVGEQYF. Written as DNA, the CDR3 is TGTGCCAGCATAAGGAAGGGGGTTGGCGAGCAGTACTTC. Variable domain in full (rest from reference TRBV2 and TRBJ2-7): EPEVTQTPSHQVTQMGQEVILRCVPISNHLYFYWYRQILGQKVEFLVSFYNNEISEKSEIFDDQFSVERPDGSNFTLKIRSTKLEDSAMYFCASIRKGVGEQYFGPGTRLTVT.

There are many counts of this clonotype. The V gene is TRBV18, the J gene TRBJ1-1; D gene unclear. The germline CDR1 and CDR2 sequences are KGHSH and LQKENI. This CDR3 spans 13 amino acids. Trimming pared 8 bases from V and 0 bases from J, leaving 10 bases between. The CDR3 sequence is CASSPGLNTEAFF. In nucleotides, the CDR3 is TGTGCCAGCAGTCCGGGCCTGAACACTGAAGCTTTCTTT.

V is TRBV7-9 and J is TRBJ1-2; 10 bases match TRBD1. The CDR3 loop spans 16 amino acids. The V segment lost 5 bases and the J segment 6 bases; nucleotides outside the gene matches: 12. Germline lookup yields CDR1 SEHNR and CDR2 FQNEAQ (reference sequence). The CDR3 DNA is TGTGCCAGCAGCCAGGCCGGGACAGGGGTTTCCGATGGCTACACCTTC. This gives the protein CASSQAGTGVSDGYTF. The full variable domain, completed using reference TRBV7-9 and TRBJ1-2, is DTGVSQNPRHKITKRGQNVTFRCDPISEHNRLYWYRQTLGQGPEFLTYFQNEAQLEKSRLLSDRFSAERPKGSFSTLEIQRTEQGDSAMYLCASSQAGTGVSDGYTFGSGTRLTVV.

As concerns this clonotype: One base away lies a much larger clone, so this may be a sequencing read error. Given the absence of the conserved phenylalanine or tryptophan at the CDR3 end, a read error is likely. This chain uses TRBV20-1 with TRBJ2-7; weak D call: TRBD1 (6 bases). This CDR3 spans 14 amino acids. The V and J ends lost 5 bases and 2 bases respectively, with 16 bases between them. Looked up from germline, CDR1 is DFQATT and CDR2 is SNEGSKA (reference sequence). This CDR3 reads CSALNYRDPYEQYL. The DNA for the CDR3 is TGCAGTGCTCTAAATTACAGGGACCCCTACGAGCAGTACCTC.

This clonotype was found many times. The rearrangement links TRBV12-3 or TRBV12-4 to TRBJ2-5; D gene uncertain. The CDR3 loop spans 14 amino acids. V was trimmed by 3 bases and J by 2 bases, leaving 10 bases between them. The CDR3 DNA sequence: TGTGCCAGCAGTTTCGTGTCAGGACAAGAGACCCAGTACTTC. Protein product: CASSFVSGQETQYF.

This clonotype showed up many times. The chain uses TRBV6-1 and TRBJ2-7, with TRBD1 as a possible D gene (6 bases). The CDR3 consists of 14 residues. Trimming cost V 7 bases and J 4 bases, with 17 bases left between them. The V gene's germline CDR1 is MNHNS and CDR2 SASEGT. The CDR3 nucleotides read TGTGCCAGCACCCTAAGGGGGAGTAAATACGAGCAGTACTTC. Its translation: CASTLRGSKYEQYF.

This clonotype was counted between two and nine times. CDR3 in DNA: TGTGCCAGCAGTTTTATGCGTTTATCAGGCGGGTCTTCTGGAAACACCATATATTTT. This codes for CASSFMRLSGGSSGNTIYF. The chain links TRBV12-3 or TRBV12-4 to TRBJ1-3, with unresolved D. With 3 bases removed from V and 1 base from J, the gap between germline ends came to 22 bases. CDR3 length: 19 amino acids.

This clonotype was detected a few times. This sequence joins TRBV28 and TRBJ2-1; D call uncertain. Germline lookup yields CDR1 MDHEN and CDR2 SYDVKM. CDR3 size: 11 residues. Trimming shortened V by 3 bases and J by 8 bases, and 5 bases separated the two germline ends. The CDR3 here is CASSFVDEQFF. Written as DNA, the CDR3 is TGTGCCAGCAGTTTTGTAGATGAGCAGTTCTTC. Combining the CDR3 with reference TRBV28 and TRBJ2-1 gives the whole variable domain DVKVTQSSRYLVKRTGEKVFLECVQDMDHENMFWYRQDPGLGLRLIYFSYDVKMKEKGDIPEGYSVSREKKERFSLILESASTNQTSMYLCASSFVDEQFFGPGTRLTVL.

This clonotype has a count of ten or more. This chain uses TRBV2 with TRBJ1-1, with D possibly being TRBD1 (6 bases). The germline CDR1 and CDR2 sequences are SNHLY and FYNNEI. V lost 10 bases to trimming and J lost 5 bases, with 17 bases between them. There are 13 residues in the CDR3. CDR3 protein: CATGGQRGTEAFF. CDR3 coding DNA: TGTGCCACCGGGGGGCAAAGGGGTACTGAAGCTTTCTTT.

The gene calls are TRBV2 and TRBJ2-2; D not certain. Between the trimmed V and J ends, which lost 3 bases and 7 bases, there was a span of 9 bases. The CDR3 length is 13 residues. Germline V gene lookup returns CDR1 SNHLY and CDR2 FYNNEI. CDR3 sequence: CASSDEQFGELFF. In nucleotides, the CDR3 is TGTGCCAGCAGTGATGAGCAGTTCGGGGAGCTGTTTTTT.

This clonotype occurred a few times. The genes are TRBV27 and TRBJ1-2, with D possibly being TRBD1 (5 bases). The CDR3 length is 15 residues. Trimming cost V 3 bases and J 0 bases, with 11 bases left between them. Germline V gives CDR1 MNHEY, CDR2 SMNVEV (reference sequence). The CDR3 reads CASSFRDGSNYGYTF. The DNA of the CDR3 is TGTGCCAGCAGTTTTCGGGACGGTTCTAACTATGGCTACACCTTC.

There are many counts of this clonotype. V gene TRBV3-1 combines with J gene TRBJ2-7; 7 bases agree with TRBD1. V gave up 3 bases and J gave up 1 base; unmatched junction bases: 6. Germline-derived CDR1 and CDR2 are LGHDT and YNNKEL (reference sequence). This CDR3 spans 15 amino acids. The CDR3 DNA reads TGTGCCAGCAGCCATCCCGGGACAGCATCCTACGAGCAGTACTTC. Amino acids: CASSHPGTASYEQYF.

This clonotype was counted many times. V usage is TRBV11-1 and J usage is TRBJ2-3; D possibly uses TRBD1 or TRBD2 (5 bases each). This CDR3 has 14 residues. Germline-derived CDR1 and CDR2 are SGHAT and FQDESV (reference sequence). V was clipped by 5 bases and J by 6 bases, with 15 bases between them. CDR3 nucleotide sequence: TGTGCCAGCAGCCCCACAGGAGCGGCGGATACGCAGTATTTT. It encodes CASSPTGAADTQYF.

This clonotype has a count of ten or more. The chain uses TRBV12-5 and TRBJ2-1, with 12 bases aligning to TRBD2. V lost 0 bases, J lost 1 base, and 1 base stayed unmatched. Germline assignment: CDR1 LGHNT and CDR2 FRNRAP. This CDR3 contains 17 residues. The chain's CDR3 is CASGLVLAGGSYNEQFF. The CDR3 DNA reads TGTGCTAGTGGTTTGGTTCTAGCGGGAGGGTCCTACAATGAGCAGTTCTTC.

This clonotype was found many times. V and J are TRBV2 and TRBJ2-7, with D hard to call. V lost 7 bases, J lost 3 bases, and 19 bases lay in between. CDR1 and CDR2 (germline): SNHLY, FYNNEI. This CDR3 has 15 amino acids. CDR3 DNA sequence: TGTGCCAGCAAATTGGTTTGGGCATTAATCTACGAGCAGTACTTC. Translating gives CASKLVWALIYEQYF.

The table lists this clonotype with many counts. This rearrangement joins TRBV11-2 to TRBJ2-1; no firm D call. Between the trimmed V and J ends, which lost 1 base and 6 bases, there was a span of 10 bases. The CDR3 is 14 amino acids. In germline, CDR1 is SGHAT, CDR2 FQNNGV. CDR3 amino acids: CASSLGIRTNEQFF. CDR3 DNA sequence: TGTGCCAGCAGCTTAGGGATACGTACCAATGAGCAGTTCTTC. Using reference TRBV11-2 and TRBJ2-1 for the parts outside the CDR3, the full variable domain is EAGVAQSPRYKIIEKRQSVAFWCNPISGHATLYWYQQILGQGPKLLIQFQNNGVVDDSQLPKDRFSAERLKGVDSTLKIQPAKLEDSAVYLCASSLGIRTNEQFFGPGTRLTVL.

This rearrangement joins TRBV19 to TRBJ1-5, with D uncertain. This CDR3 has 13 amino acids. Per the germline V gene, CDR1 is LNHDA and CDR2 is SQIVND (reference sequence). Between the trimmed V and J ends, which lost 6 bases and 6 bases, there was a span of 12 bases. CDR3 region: CASSSEAGQPQHF. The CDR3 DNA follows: TGTGCCAGTAGCTCAGAGGCAGGTCAGCCCCAGCATTTT. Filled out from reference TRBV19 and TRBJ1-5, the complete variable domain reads DGGITQSPKYLFRKEGQNVTLSCEQNLNHDAMYWYRQDPGQGLRLIYYSQIVNDFQKGDIAEGYSVSREKKESFPLTVTSAQKNPTAFYLCASSSEAGQPQHFGDGTRLSIL.

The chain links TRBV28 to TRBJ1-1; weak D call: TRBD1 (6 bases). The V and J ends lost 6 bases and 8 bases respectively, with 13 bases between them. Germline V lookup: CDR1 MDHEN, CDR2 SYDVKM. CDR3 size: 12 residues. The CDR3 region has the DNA TGTGCCAGCAGACGGGACACCTTAGAAGCTTTCTTT. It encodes CASRRDTLEAFF.

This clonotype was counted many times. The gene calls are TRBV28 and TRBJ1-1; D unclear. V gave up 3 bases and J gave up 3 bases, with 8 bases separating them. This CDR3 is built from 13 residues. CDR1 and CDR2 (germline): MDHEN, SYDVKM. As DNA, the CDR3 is TGTGCCAGCAGTTTGGGCCCACACACTGAAGCTTTCTTT. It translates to CASSLGPHTEAFF.

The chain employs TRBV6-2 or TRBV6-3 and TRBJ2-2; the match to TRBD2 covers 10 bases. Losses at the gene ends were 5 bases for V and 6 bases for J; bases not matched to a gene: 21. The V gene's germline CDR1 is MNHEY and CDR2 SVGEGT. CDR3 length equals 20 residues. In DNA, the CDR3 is TGTGCCAGCAGTGAAGAGTTGTTAGGGGCTAGCGGGAGTTTGGCCGGGGAGCTGTTTTTT. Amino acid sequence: CASSEELLGASGSLAGELFF.

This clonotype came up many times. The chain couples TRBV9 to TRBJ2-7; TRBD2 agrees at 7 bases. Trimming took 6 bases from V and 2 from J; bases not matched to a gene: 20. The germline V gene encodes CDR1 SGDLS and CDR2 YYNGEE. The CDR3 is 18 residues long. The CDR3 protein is CASTAERRRELSAYEQYF. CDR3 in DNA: TGTGCCAGCACCGCGGAGAGGAGGCGGGAGTTAAGCGCCTACGAGCAGTACTTC.

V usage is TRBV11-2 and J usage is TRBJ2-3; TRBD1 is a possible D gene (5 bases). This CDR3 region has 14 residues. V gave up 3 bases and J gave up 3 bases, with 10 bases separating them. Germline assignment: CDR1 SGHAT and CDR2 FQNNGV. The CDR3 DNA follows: TGTGCCAGCAGCTTCGTGGGGCGGACAGATACGCAGTATTTT. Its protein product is CASSFVGRTDTQYF.

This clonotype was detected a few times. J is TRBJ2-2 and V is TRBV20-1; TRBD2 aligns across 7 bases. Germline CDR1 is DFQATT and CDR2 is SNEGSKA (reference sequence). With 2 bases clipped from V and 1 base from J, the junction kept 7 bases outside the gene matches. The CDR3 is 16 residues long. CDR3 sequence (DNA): TGCAGTGCTAGAAGGCCTCGGGGGGAGAACACCGGGGAGCTGTTTTTT. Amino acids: CSARRPRGENTGELFF.

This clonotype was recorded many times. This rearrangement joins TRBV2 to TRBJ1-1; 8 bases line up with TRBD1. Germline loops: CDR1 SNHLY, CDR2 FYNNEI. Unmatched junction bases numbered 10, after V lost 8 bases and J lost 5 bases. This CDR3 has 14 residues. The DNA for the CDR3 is TGTGCCAGCGGCCCGACAGGGGAAGTGACTGAAGCTTTCTTT. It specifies CASGPTGEVTEAFF.